One sample yielded the 17 T cell receptor beta chains listed below, sequenced in a study of blood T cell repertoires in COVID-19. TCRdb's table, derived via immunoSEQ multiplex PCR, lists solely in-frame clones and lacks some. The table lists tens of thousands of clones, 75% to 90% of them singletons. What was sequenced was peripheral blood. The receptors were sampled from an elderly woman with active or convalescent COVID-19.

This clone was seen more than once but under ten times. The CDR3 region is CASSAGGDYGYTF. The CDR3 nucleotides are TGTGCCAGCAGCGCAGGTGGCGACTATGGCTACACCTTC. This rearrangement joins TRBV7-3 to TRBJ1-2; D gene ambiguous. Germline V gene lookup returns CDR1 SGHTA and CDR2 FQGTGA. CDR3 length: 13 residues. The ends were cut back, 5 bases at V and 3 bases at J, with 10 bases in the middle.

The chain employs TRBV3-1 (or the pseudogene TRBV3-2) and TRBJ2-5; no definite D call. Germline-derived CDR1 and CDR2 are LGHDT and YNNKEL (reference sequence). Between the trimmed V and J ends, which lost 4 bases and 5 bases, there was a span of 8 bases. CDR3 size: 12 residues. The CDR3 DNA reads as TGTGCCAGCAGCCTATCCACTGAGACCCAGTACTTC. Amino acid sequence: CASSLSTETQYF.

This clone is labeled medium-sized. The chain carries TRBV9 and TRBJ2-7; weak D call: TRBD1 (6 bases). The V end lost 0 bases, the J end lost 6 bases, and 19 bases lay between the germline ends. The CDR3 spans 16 residues. CDR1 and CDR2 from the germline V gene are SGDLS and YYNGEE. CDR3 DNA sequence: TGTGCCAGCAGCGTAGACAGTGGGGGCACAGGAGGCGAGCAGTACTTC. Amino acids: CASSVDSGGTGGEQYF.

The J gene is TRBJ1-5, the V gene TRBV6-1, with D possibly TRBD1 on 6 matching bases. The CDR3 spans 16 residues. V lost 1 base and J 3 bases, leaving 13 bases between the germline ends. Looked up from germline, CDR1 is MNHNS and CDR2 is SASEGT. CDR3 sequence reads: CASSEEFGQSNQPQHF. CDR3 DNA: TGTGCCAGCAGTGAAGAATTTGGACAGTCCAATCAGCCCCAGCATTTT.

This clone was recorded only once. The chain has TRBV30 and TRBJ1-1; TRBD1 is a possible D gene (5 bases). Germline CDR1 reads GTSNPN; CDR2 reads SVGIG (reference sequence). The CDR3 consists of 13 residues. The V end lost 2 bases, the J end lost 3 bases, and 10 bases lay between the germline ends. This CDR3 is CAWSFGGDTEAFF. CDR3 in DNA: TGTGCCTGGAGTTTTGGGGGGGACACTGAAGCTTTCTTT.

The J gene is TRBJ2-7, the V gene TRBV6-5, with 8 bases matching TRBD2. The length of the CDR3 is 13 residues. Germline trimming cut 5 bases from V and 9 bases from J; bases unmatched to any gene: 9. The germline V gene encodes CDR1 MNHEY and CDR2 SVGAGI. The CDR3 nucleotides are TGTGCCAGCAGTACCCGGGGGGGGCTAAGGCAGTACTTC. Translation: CASSTRGGLRQYF.

The chain recombines TRBV6-2 or TRBV6-3 with TRBJ2-4, with D maybe TRBD1 (6 bases). The CDR3 loop spans 15 amino acids. V was cut by 0 bases and J by 2 bases, with 8 bases left in between. Germline assignment: CDR1 MNHEY and CDR2 SVGEGT. The CDR3: CASSYSGQPKNIQYF. Written as DNA, the CDR3 is TGTGCCAGCAGTTACTCTGGACAGCCCAAAAACATTCAGTACTTC.

The chain joins TRBV6-5 to TRBJ2-7; perhaps TRBD1 as D (6 bases). Trimming removed 9 bases at V and 5 bases at J, with 17 bases between. From germline, CDR1 is MNHEY and CDR2 SVGAGI. The CDR3 loop spans 13 amino acids. CDR3 sequence (DNA): TGTGCCAGTTCACAGGGAATGGACAACGAGCAGTACTTC. Translating it yields CASSQGMDNEQYF.

A single count supports this clone. The rearrangement joins TRBV2 to TRBJ2-2, with a weak D call TRBD1 (5 bases). The CDR3 length is 15 residues. The germline V and J ends were trimmed by 3 bases and 3 bases, with 11 bases remaining between them. Germline CDR1 SNHLY, CDR2 FYNNEI. CDR3 protein: CASSDRVSYTGELFF. The DNA for the CDR3 is TGTGCCAGCAGTGACAGGGTTTCCTACACCGGGGAGCTGTTTTTT. The complete variable domain, with remaining parts taken from reference TRBV2 and TRBJ2-2, reads EPEVTQTPSHQVTQMGQEVILRCVPISNHLYFYWYRQILGQKVEFLVSFYNNEISEKSEIFDDQFSVERPDGSNFTLKIRSTKLEDSAMYFCASSDRVSYTGELFFGEGSRLTVL.

This clone has only one observation. The rearrangement joins TRBV19 to TRBJ1-6; the match to TRBD1 covers 8 bases. CDR1 and CDR2 from the germline V gene are LNHDA and SQIVND (reference sequence). This CDR3 has 14 residues. With V trimmed by 4 bases and J by 7 bases, 3 bases remained unmatched. Written as DNA, the CDR3 is TGTGCCAGTAGTAGGACAGGGCCGAATTCACCCCTCCACTTT. It is translated as CASSRTGPNSPLHF. Combining the CDR3 with reference TRBV19 and TRBJ1-6 gives the whole variable domain DGGITQSPKYLFRKEGQNVTLSCEQNLNHDAMYWYRQDPGQGLRLIYYSQIVNDFQKGDIAEGYSVSREKKESFPLTVTSAQKNPTAFYLCASSRTGPNSPLHFGNGTRLTVT.

As concerns this clone: One junction end does not reproduce the germline sequence, and a read error may be involved. The rearrangement links TRBV6-2 or TRBV6-3 to TRBJ2-5, with 7 positions matching TRBD2. Germline CDR1 MNHEY, CDR2 SVGEGT. The CDR3 sequence is 14 residues long. The CDR3, as DNA: TGTGCCAGCAGTTACGGTGGTAGCGGGCCGCCAATGGACTTC. Its translation: CASSYGGSGPPMDF.

This clone was seen a single time. This chain links TRBV5-8 with TRBJ2-7; weak D call: TRBD1 (7 bases). The V end lost 3 bases, the J end lost 1 base, and 11 bases lay between the germline ends. Germline V lookup: CDR1 SGHTS, CDR2 YDEGEE. This CDR3 is built from 14 residues. The CDR3 reads CASSSQGGSYEQYF. In DNA, the CDR3 is TGTGCCAGCAGCTCTCAGGGGGGATCCTACGAGCAGTACTTC. Full variable domain (missing parts from reference TRBV5-8 and TRBJ2-7): EAGVTQSPTHLIKTRGQQATLRCSPISGHTSVYWYQQALGLGLQFLLWYDEGEERNRGNFPPRFSGRQFPNYSSELNVNALELEDSALYLCASSSQGGSYEQYFGPGTRLTVT.

This chain connects TRBV19 to TRBJ1-5; D perhaps matches TRBD1 (5 bases). Germline CDR1 LNHDA, CDR2 SQIVND (reference sequence). This CDR3 is built from 17 residues. V was clipped by 2 bases and J by 3 bases, with 17 bases between them. Here the CDR3 reads CASSIRPGRVTNQPQHF. CDR3 coding DNA: TGTGCCAGTAGTATAAGGCCGGGCAGGGTGACCAATCAGCCCCAGCATTTT.

The chain is built from TRBV6-5 and TRBJ1-6; D gene unclear. The ends were cut back, 6 bases at V and 17 bases at J, with 20 bases in the middle. From germline, CDR1 is MNHEY and CDR2 SVGAGI. The CDR3 is 13 amino acids. DNA for the CDR3: TGTGCCAGCAGGGGAGCGGAGACGGTCGCTGTCCACTTT. This encodes CASRGAETVAVHF.

The genes are TRBV7-2 and TRBJ1-6; 7 bases fit TRBD1. Germline trimming cut 5 bases from V and 3 bases from J; bases unmatched to any gene: 7. This CDR3 has 16 amino acids. The germline gives CDR1 SGHTA, CDR2 FQGNSA. The CDR3 sequence is CASSPRRDSYNSPLHF. Here the CDR3 DNA reads TGTGCCAGCAGCCCACGGCGGGACAGCTATAATTCACCCCTCCACTTT.

The V gene is TRBV6-2 or TRBV6-3, the J gene TRBJ2-2, with 7 bases matching TRBD2. CDR1 MNHEY and CDR2 SVGEGT come from the germline V gene. The CDR3 has 13 amino acids. V trimming: 8 bases; J trimming: 6 bases; junction bases outside the gene matches: 6. CDR3 amino acids: CASGPGGPGELFF. CDR3 sequence (DNA): TGTGCCAGCGGCCCGGGAGGCCCCGGGGAGCTGTTTTTT.

This rearrangement joins TRBV29-1 to TRBJ2-3, with D possibly TRBD2 on 5 matching bases. Germline V lookup: CDR1 SQVTM, CDR2 ANQGSEA. This CDR3 is built from 13 residues. Deletions cut 5 bases from V and 1 base from J, with 10 bases between. The CDR3 protein is CSVQRTGTDTQYF. The CDR3 DNA follows: TGCAGCGTTCAAAGGACTGGCACAGATACGCAGTATTTT.